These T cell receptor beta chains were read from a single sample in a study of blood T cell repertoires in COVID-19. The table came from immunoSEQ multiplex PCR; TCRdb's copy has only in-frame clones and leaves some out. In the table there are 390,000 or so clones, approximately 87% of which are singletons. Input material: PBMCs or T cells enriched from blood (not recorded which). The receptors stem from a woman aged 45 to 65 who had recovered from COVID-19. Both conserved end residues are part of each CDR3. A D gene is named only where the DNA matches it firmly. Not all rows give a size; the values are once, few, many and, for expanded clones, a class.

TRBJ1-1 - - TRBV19 TGTGCCAGTAGTATGGATGGGGGGACGAACACTGAAGCTTTCTTT CASSMDGGTNTEAFF
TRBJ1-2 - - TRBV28 TGTGCCAGCAGTCCCCAGGAGGGATTTGGCTACACCTTC CASSPQEGFGYTF
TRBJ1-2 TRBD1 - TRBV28 TGTGCCAGCAGTTCCAGTCCGGGACAGGGAGTCGGCTACACCTTC CASSSSPGQGVGYTF
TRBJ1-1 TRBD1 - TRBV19 TGTGCCAGTAGTATCACAGGGGCGAACACTGAAGCTTTCTTT CASSITGANTEAFF
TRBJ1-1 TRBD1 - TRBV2 TGTGCCAGCAGGGAGCCGGGACAGCTCAACACTGAAGCTTTCTTT CASREPGQLNTEAFF
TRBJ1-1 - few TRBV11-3 TGTGCCAGCAGCTTAGACAGTACTGAAGCTTTCTTT CASSLDSTEAFF
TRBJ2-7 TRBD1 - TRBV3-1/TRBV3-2 TGTGCCAGCAGCCGACAGGGGGCGTATGAGCAGTACTTC CASSRQGAYEQYF
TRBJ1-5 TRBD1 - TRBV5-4 TGTGCCAGCAGCTACCGGGACAGTTCCTCGAGTCAGCCCCAGCATTTT CASSYRDSSSSQPQHF
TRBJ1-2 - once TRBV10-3 TGTGCCATCAGTGGGGGGGGCCTGAACTATGGCTACACCTTC CAISGGGLNYGYTF
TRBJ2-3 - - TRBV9 TGTGCCAGCAGCAGGGGGGGATTAGGAGATACGCAGTATTTT CASSRGGLGDTQYF
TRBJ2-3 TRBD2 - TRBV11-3 TGTGCCAGCAGCTTAGGGTTAGCGGGGTTCGATACGCAGTATTTT CASSLGLAGFDTQYF
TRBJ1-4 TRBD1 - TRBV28 TGTGCCAGCAGTGATGACAGGGGAAAACTGTTTTTT CASSDDRGKLFF
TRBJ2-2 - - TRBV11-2 TGTGCCAGCAGCTATACTAGTGCTCCCGGGGAGCTGTTTTTT CASSYTSAPGELFF
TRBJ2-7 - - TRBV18 TGTGCCAGCTCACCACGACGAGACAGCTACGAGCAGTACTTC CASSPRRDSYEQYF
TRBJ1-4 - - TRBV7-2 TGTGCCAGCAGCTTAGTTCCAGGGAAAAATGAAAAACTGTTTTTT CASSLVPGKNEKLFF
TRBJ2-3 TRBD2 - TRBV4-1 TGCGCCAGCAGCCCATTCGACCAGCGGGGGGCATACACAGATACGCAGTATTTT CASSPFDQRGAYTDTQYF
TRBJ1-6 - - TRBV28 TGTGCCAGCAGTTTAACCGGTGTGTCCCTCCACTTT CASSLTGVSLHF
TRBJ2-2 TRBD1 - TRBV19 TGTGCCAGTAGAATCGGGACAGGGAACACCGGGGAGCTGTTTTTT CASRIGTGNTGELFF
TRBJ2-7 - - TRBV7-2 TGTGCCAGCAGCTTATTACCGGGGGTCCACGAGCAGTACTTC CASSLLPGVHEQYF
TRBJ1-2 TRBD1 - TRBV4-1 TGCGCCAGCAGCCAGGGACAGGGGCTTGGCTACACCTTC CASSQGQGLGYTF
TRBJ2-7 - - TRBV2 TGTGCCAGCAGTTACGACACCTACGAGCAGTACTTC CASSYDTYEQYF
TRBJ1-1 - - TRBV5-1 TGCGCCAGCAGCTTGAAGGGGCCAAACACTGAAGCTTTCTTT CASSLKGPNTEAFF
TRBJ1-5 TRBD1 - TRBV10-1 TGCGCCAGCAGAGACAGGGTTAGCAATCAGCCCCAGCATTTT CASRDRVSNQPQHF
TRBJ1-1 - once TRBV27 TGTGCCAGCAGTTTATCGGTCCAGACAGTAAAGAACACTGAAGCTTTCTTT CASSLSVQTVKNTEAFF
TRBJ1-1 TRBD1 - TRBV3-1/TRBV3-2 TGTGCCAGCAGCCCTTTCATGACAGGGGGAAGCACTGAAGCTTTCTTT CASSPFMTGGSTEAFF
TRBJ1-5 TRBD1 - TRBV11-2 TGTGCCAGCAGCTTGGGACAGCATAGCAATCAGCCCCAGCATTTT CASSLGQHSNQPQHF
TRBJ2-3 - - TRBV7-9 TGTGCCAGCAGCTTAGAGGCTTGGGCGAGTACGCAGTATTTT CASSLEAWASTQYF
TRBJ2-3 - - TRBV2 TGTGCCAGCGAAGGGGACTCACATCCGTTTACAGATACGCAGTATTTT CASEGDSHPFTDTQYF
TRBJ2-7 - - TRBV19 TGTGCCAGTACCCCCACCTTAGACAGTCCCTACGAGCAGTACTTC CASTPTLDSPYEQYF
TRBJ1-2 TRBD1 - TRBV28 TGTGCCAGCAGTTTTCAGGGGGGAAATGGCTACACCTTC CASSFQGGNGYTF
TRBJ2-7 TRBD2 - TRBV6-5 TGTGCCAGCAGTTTGGAGGCTAGCGGGGGCGGCGACGAGCAGTACTTC CASSLEASGGGDEQYF
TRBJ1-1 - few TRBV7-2 TGTGCCAGCAGCTTAGAGAGGAACACTGAAGCTTTCTTT CASSLERNTEAFF
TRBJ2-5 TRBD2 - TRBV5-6 TGTGCCAGCAGCAGTACACATACTAGCGGGGGAGAGGAGACCCAGTACTTC CASSSTHTSGGEETQYF
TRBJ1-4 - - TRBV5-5 TGTGCCAGCAGCTGGGCCCCAGGGTCTGGGGCAACTAATGAAAAACTGTTTTTT CASSWAPGSGATNEKLFF
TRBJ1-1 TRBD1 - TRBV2 TGTGCCAGCAGGGGGATATTTACAGGGGGGAACACTGAAGCTTTCTTT CASRGIFTGGNTEAFF
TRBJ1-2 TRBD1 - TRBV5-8 TGTGCCAGCAGCCGGACAGGGGGCTCGAGCTACACCTTC CASSRTGGSSYTF
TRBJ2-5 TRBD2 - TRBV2 TGTGCCAGCATTCCTAGCGGGGGGGTCGGGCGACAGACCCAGTACTTC CASIPSGGVGRQTQYF